The text below deals with one TCR beta chain. The data belong to a study of blood T cell repertoires in COVID-19. TCRdb's table, derived via immunoSEQ multiplex PCR, lists solely in-frame clones and lacks some. The repertoire holds about 110,000 clones, with more than 80% as singletons. Deletions cut 0 bases from V and 1 base from J, with 7 bases between. The CDR3 extends over 15 amino acids. CDR1 and CDR2 (germline): SGDLS, YYNGEE. The sequence derives from a woman aged 80 or over with acute or convalescent COVID-19. J is TRBJ2-2 and V is TRBV9, with D possibly matching TRBD1 (5 bases). The sample was peripheral blood. CDR3 DNA: TGTGCCAGCAGCGTAGGTCAGGGGAACACCGGGGAGCTGTTTTTT. It yields the protein CASSVGQGNTGELFF. The whole variable domain, filled in from reference TRBV9 and TRBJ2-2, reads DSGVTQTPKHLITATGQRVTLRCSPRSGDLSVYWYQQSLDQGLQFLIQYYNGEERAKGNILERFSAQQFPDLHSELNLSSLELGDSALYFCASSVGQGNTGELFFGEGSRLTVL.